The sequence of this T cell receptor beta chain was determined in a study of T cells in localized non-small cell lung cancer. Sequenced by immunoSEQ multiplex PCR; TCRdb stores in-frame clones only, minus some. The sample lists roughly 35,000 clones; approximately 90% were seen once. About this clone: Its antigen is not identified.

Findings of the study overall: Higher blood T cell density went with longer overall survival. It was uninvolved adjacent lung that showed the highest T cell clonality, exceeding tumor. As only one tumor region underwent sequencing, heterogeneity remains possible.

In germline, CDR1 is LGHNA, CDR2 YSLEER. V was cut by 4 bases and J by 4 bases, with 10 bases left in between. CDR3 size: 14 residues. This material consisted of peripheral blood mononuclear cells, taken before any cancer treatment. The receptor's source is a female donor over 55 with stage II lung adenocarcinoma. The chain recombines TRBV4-3 with TRBJ2-2; no firm D call. The CDR3 here is CASSLEAGTGELFF. For the CDR3, the DNA is TGCGCCAGCAGCCTCGAAGCCGGCACCGGGGAGCTGTTTTTT.